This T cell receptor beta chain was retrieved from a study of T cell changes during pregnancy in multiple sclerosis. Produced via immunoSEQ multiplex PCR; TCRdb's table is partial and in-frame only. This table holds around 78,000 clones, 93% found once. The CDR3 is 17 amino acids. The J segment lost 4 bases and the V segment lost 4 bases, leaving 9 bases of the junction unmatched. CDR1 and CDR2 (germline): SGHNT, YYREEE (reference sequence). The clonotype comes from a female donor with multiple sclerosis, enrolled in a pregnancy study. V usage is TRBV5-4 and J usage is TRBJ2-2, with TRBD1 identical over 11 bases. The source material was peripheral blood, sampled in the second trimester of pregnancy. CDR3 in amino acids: CASSPGTGGSSTGELFF. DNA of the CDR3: TGTGCCAGCAGCCCCGGGACAGGGGGATCGAGCACCGGGGAGCTGTTTTTT. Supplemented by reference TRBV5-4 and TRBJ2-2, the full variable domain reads ETGVTQSPTHLIKTRGQQVTLRCSSQSGHNTVSWYQQALGQGPQFIFQYYREEENGRGNFPPRFSGLQFPNYSSELNVNALELDDSALYLCASSPGTGGSSTGELFFGEGSRLTVL.